Listed below are T cell receptor beta chains from one sample, sequenced in a study of blood T cell repertoires in COVID-19. The table came from immunoSEQ multiplex PCR; TCRdb's copy has only in-frame clones and leaves some out. The repertoire consists of tens of thousands of clones, with roughly 87% occurring once and the leading ten covering around 5%. Sequences were obtained from peripheral blood. These receptors were collected from a man aged 60 to 69 with active COVID-19. CDR3s include the opening cysteine and the closing phenylalanine or tryptophan. A D gene is named only where the DNA matches it firmly. Where a row states a size, it is once, few, many or the class of an expanded clone; other rows omit it.

TRBD1 - TRBJ2-2 TRBV11-3 CASSPRDRESGELFF TGTGCCAGCAGTCCCCGGGACAGGGAATCCGGGGAGCTGTTTTTT
TRBD2 - TRBJ2-3 TRBV5-5 CASSLGTSGSGFTDTQYF TGTGCCAGCAGCTTGGGGACTAGCGGGAGCGGCTTCACAGATACGCAGTATTTT
TRBD1 few TRBJ1-2 TRBV30 CAWSKGAITGYTF TGTGCCTGGAGTAAGGGGGCGATCACTGGCTACACCTTC
- - TRBJ2-7 TRBV5-5 CASSTGLTPEQYF TGTGCCAGCAGCACCGGTCTAACCCCCGAGCAGTACTTC
- - TRBJ1-3 TRBV28 CASSLSSSGGGIYF TGTGCCAGCAGTTTATCCTCAAGTGGCGGGGGCATATATTTT
TRBD1 - TRBJ1-3 TRBV9 CASSPRTGAGNTIYF TGTGCCAGCAGCCCCCGGACAGGGGCCGGAAACACCATATATTTT
- - TRBJ2-7 TRBV11-2 CASSLDRRSSYEQYF TGTGCCAGCAGCTTAGATAGAAGGAGTTCCTACGAGCAGTACTTC
- - TRBJ2-3 TRBV21-1 CASSPGERGGSSTDTQYF TGTGCCAGCAGCCCCGGGGAGCGGGGGGGCTCTAGCACAGATACGCAGTATTTT
TRBD1 - TRBJ1-3 TRBV18 CASSPPAGTVGNTIYF TGTGCCAGCTCACCTCCGGCCGGGACAGTCGGAAACACCATATATTTT
TRBD1 - TRBJ1-1 TRBV9 CASSVVGQGAFF TGTGCCAGCAGCGTAGTGGGACAGGGAGCTTTCTTT
TRBD1 - TRBJ2-7 TRBV19 CASMARGQGAPREQYF TGTGCCAGTATGGCCCGGGGGCAGGGGGCGCCCCGAGAGCAGTACTTC
TRBD1 - TRBJ2-6 TRBV6-1 CASSDQGAGSGANVLTF TGTGCCAGCAGTGATCAGGGGGCGGGCTCTGGGGCCAACGTCCTGACTTTC
- - TRBJ1-1 TRBV24-1 CATSGGLGTEAFF TGTGCCACCAGTGGGGGGCTGGGGACTGAAGCTTTCTTT
- - TRBJ1-5 TRBV21-1 CASSDDRSNQPQHF TGTGCCAGCAGCGATGACAGATCCAATCAGCCCCAGCATTTT
- - TRBJ2-3 TRBV5-4 CASSSDSRGFSTDTQYF TGTGCCAGCAGCTCGGACTCACGGGGGTTTAGCACAGATACGCAGTATTTT
TRBD1 - TRBJ1-2 TRBV2 CASSWTGGDGYTF TGTGCCAGCAGCTGGACAGGGGGCGATGGCTACACCTTC
- - TRBJ1-1 TRBV9 CASSPPGDTEAFF TGTGCCAGCAGCCCCCCAGGCGACACTGAAGCTTTCTTT
- once TRBJ2-7 TRBV28 CASSFGPSYEQYF TGTGCCAGCAGTTTTGGGCCCTCCTACGAGCAGTACTTC
TRBD1 once TRBJ1-4 TRBV3-1/TRBV3-2 CASSDMTGGNYLFF TGTGCCAGCAGCGATATGACAGGGGGCAACTATCTGTTTTTT
TRBD2 - TRBJ2-1 TRBV9 CASSPGLAGYNEQFF TGTGCCAGCAGCCCGGGACTAGCGGGTTACAATGAGCAGTTCTTC
TRBD2 once TRBJ2-2 TRBV5-6 CASSPGTSGELFF TGTGCCAGCAGCCCGGGGACTAGCGGGGAGCTGTTTTTT
- - TRBJ1-4 TRBV6-5 CASSPGANEKLFF TGTGCCAGCAGTCCAGGTGCTAATGAAAAACTGTTTTTT
TRBD2 - TRBJ2-5 TRBV14 CASSQQLAGGETQYF TGTGCCAGCAGCCAACAACTAGCGGGAGGAGAGACCCAGTACTTC
- - TRBJ2-1 TRBV28 CASTLGGAYNEQFF TGTGCCAGCACCCTAGGGGGTGCTTACAATGAGCAGTTCTTC
TRBD1 - TRBJ1-6 TRBV27 CASSRQGFSSYNSPLHF TGTGCCAGCAGTAGACAGGGGTTTAGCTCCTATAATTCACCCCTCCACTTT
TRBD2 - TRBJ2-3 TRBV6-2/TRBV6-3 CASSYGREDTDTQYF TGTGCCAGCAGTTACGGGCGGGAGGACACAGATACGCAGTATTTT
TRBD1 - TRBJ1-6 TRBV14 CASSRGTAFNSPLHF TGTGCCAGCAGCCGCGGGACAGCCTTTAATTCACCCCTCCACTTT
- - TRBJ1-1 TRBV7-4 CASSPGLLEAFF TGTGCCAGCAGCCCGGGACTCCTCGAAGCTTTCTTT
- few TRBJ2-2 TRBV7-2 CASSFSLGELFF TGTGCCAGCAGCTTTAGCCTCGGGGAGCTGTTTTTT
- - TRBJ2-5 TRBV2 CASSGTFGEETQYF TGTGCCAGCAGTGGAACTTTCGGTGAGGAGACCCAGTACTTC
TRBD1 - TRBJ1-4 TRBV9 CASSQQGAGEKLFF TGTGCCAGCAGCCAACAGGGGGCAGGAGAAAAACTGTTTTTT
TRBD2 - TRBJ2-4 TRBV20-1 CSASLAGRITKNIQYF TGCAGTGCTAGTCTAGCGGGAAGGATCACCAAAAACATTCAGTACTTC
TRBD2 - TRBJ2-7 TRBV5-1 CASSTGTSGTYEQYF TGCGCCAGCAGCACGGGGACTAGCGGAACCTACGAGCAGTACTTC
- - TRBJ2-7 TRBV5-8 CASSLQGTYEQYF TGTGCCAGCAGCTTGCAGGGAACCTACGAGCAGTACTTC
- - TRBJ2-3 TRBV30 CAWSVGRGKFADTQYF TGTGCCTGGAGTGTAGGCCGAGGGAAATTCGCAGATACGCAGTATTTT
TRBD2 - TRBJ2-3 TRBV28 CASSLFTSGIDTQYF TGTGCCAGCAGTTTATTTACTAGCGGGATAGATACGCAGTATTTT
TRBD1 - TRBJ2-7 TRBV28 CASSRGQPSSYEQYF TGTGCCAGCAGTAGGGGACAGCCGAGCTCCTACGAGCAGTACTTC